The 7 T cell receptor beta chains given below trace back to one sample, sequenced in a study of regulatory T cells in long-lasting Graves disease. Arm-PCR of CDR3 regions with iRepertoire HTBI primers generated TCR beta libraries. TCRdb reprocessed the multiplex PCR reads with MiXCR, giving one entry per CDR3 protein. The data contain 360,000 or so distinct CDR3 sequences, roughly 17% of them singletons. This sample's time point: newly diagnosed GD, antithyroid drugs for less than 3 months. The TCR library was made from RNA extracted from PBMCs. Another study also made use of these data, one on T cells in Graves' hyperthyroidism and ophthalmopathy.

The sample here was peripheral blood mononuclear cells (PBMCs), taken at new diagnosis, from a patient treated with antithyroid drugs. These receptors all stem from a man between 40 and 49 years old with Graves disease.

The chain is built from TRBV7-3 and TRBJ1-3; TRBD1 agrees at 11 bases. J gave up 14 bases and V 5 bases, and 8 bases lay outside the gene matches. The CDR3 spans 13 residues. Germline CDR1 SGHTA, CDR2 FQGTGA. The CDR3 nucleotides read TGTGCCAGCAGCCCATGGGACAGGGGGGACCTATATTTT. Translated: CASSPWDRGDLYF. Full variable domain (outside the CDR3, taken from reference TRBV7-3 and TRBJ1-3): GAGVSQTPSNKVTEKGKYVELRCDPISGHTALYWYRQSLGQGPEFLIYFQGTGAADDSGLPNDRFFAVRPEGSVSTLKIQRTERGDSAVYLCASSPWDRGDLYFGEGSWLTVV.

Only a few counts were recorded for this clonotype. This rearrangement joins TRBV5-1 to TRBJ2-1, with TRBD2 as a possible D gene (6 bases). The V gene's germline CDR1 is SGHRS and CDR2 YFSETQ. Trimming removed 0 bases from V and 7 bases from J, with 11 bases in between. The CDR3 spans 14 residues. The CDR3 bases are TGCGCCAGCAGCTTGGTCGGACGGGAGAATGAGCAGTTCTTC. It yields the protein CASSLVGRENEQFF.

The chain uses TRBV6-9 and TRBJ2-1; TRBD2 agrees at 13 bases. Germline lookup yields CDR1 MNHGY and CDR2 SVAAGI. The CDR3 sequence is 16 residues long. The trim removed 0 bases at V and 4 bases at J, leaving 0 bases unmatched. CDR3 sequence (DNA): TGTGCCAGCAGTTATTCGGGACTAGCGGGGTACAATGAGCAGTTCTTC. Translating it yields CASSYSGLAGYNEQFF.

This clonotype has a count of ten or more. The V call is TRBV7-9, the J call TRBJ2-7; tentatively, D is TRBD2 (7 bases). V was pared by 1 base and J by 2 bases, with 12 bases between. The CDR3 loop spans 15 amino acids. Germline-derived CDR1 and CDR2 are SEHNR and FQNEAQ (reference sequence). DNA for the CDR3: TGTGCCAGCAGCTTAGAAGGGGGGGGGCCCTACGAGCAGTACTTC. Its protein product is CASSLEGGGPYEQYF.

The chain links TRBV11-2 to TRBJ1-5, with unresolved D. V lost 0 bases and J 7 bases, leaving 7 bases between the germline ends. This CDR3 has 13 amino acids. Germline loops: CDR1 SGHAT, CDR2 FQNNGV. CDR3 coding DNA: TGTGCCAGCAGCTTAGACGCTGGCCAGCCCCAGCATTTT. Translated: CASSLDAGQPQHF.

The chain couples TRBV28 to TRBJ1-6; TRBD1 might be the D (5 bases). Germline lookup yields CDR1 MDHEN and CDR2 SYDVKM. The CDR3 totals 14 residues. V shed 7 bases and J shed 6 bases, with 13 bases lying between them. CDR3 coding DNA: TGTGCCAGCACCTCGACAGCCCTTAATTCACCCCTCCACTTT. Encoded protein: CASTSTALNSPLHF.

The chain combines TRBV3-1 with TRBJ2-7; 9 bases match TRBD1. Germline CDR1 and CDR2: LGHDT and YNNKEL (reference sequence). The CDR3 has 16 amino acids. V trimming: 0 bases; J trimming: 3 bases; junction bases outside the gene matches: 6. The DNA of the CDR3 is TGTGCCAGCAGCCAAGATTATGGGACAGGGAGCTACGAGCAGTACTTC. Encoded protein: CASSQDYGTGSYEQYF.